These T cell receptor beta chains were read from a single sample in a study of blood T cells in healthy people across ages. Via MiXCR, TCRdb re-called the 5' RACE reads, giving one row per CDR3 protein. The sample includes roughly 2 million distinct CDR3 sequences, less than 50% of them seen just once. The sequencing sample was made of blood. Receptors originate from a woman aged 40 to 50 in good health. Each CDR3 is given with its conserved first and last residue. A D gene is named only where the DNA matches it firmly. For some rows the clone size is stated as once, few or many, or as a class when expanded; others skip it.

>TRBV7-2|few|.|TRBJ2-5
CASSPRVFNEQYF
TGTGCCAGCAGCCCTAGGGTCTTTAATGAGCAGTACTTC
>TRBV6-5|.|TRBD1|TRBJ1-2
CASSYSSVSTGAWDNYGYTF
TGTGCCAGCAGTTACTCGTCGGTTAGCACAGGGGCTTGGGATAACTATGGCTACACCTTC
>TRBV12-3/TRBV12-4|.|.|TRBJ2-5
CASRTSSETQYF
TGTGCCAGCAGGACCAGTTCAGAGACCCAGTACTTC
>TRBV7-2|.|.|TRBJ2-4
CASSPSTHQGTQYF
TGTGCCAGCAGCCCGTCTACACACCAAGGTACCCAGTACTTC
>TRBV14|few|TRBD1|TRBJ2-3
CASSLMTGLIDTQYF
TGTGCCAGCAGCCTAATGACAGGGCTAATTGATACGCAGTATTTT
>TRBV4-1|many|.|TRBJ2-7
CASSQDRWGYEQYF
TGCGCCAGCAGCCAAGATCGATGGGGCTACGAGCAGTACTTC
>TRBV28|.|TRBD2|TRBJ2-7
CASRPSGGSPYEQYF
TGTGCCAGCAGACCGAGCGGGGGGTCTCCCTACGAGCAGTACTTC
>TRBV7-2|.|TRBD1|TRBJ1-2
CASSIRDRRDYGYTF
TGTGCCAGCAGCATACGGGACAGACGGGACTATGGCTACACCTTC
>TRBV7-7|many|TRBD1|TRBJ2-5
CASSLSGTGEETQYF
TGTGCTAGCAGCTTGAGCGGGACAGGGGAAGAGACCCAGTACTTC
>TRBV20-1|few|TRBD1|TRBJ2-5
CSANRDRGQETQYF
TGCAGTGCTAACCGGGACAGGGGCCAAGAGACCCAGTACTTC
>TRBV7-2|.|TRBD1|TRBJ2-2
CASSARGTGVRTGELFF
TGTGCCAGCAGCGCCAGGGGGACAGGGGTCAGGACCGGGGAGCTGTTTTTT
>TRBV27|.|TRBD2|TRBJ2-7
CASSFSGGTLLFEQYF
TGTGCCAGCAGTTTTAGCGGGGGGACCCTTCTTTTCGAGCAGTACTTC
>TRBV5-5|.|TRBD1|TRBJ2-1
CASSSGQGESNEQFF
TGTGCCAGCAGCTCCGGACAGGGGGAATCCAATGAGCAGTTCTTC
>TRBV10-3|many|.|TRBJ2-4
CAISESGGGNIQYF
TGTGCCATCAGTGAGTCGGGGGGCGGAAACATTCAGTACTTC
>TRBV28|.|.|TRBJ2-5
CASSVEGYTEQYF
TGTGCCAGCAGTGTGGAGGGGTATACTGAGCAGTACTTC
>TRBV7-8|.|.|TRBJ2-1
CASSFSLGEYEQFF
TGTGCCAGCAGCTTTTCCCTGGGAGAGTATGAGCAGTTCTTC
>TRBV7-8|few|TRBD1|TRBJ2-3
CASSQISNRGNTQYF
TGTGCCAGCAGCCAAATTTCGAACAGGGGGAATACGCAGTATTTT
>TRBV6-7|.|TRBD1|TRBJ2-7
CASERQGRMVYF
TGTGCCAGCGAGAGACAGGGGCGGATGGTGTACTTC
>TRBV6-2/TRBV6-3|.|.|TRBJ2-7
CASSDQGRNSYEQYF
TGTGCCAGCAGTGACCAAGGCAGGAACTCCTACGAGCAGTACTTC
>TRBV4-3|.|.|TRBJ2-7
CASSQSGGSREQYF
TGCGCCAGCAGCCAGAGTGGGGGTAGTAGGGAGCAGTACTTC
>TRBV15|few|.|TRBJ2-7
CATSRVFRNEQYF
TGTGCCACCAGCAGAGTATTCAGGAACGAGCAGTACTTC
>TRBV9|.|.|TRBJ2-7
CASSPREWTLTYEQYF
TGTGCCAGCAGCCCCCGGGAATGGACACTCACCTACGAGCAGTACTTC
>TRBV7-2|.|.|TRBJ2-5
CASSSAGQQETQYF
TGTGCCAGCAGCTCCGCGGGACAACAAGAGACCCAGTACTTC
>TRBV7-6|.|TRBD1|TRBJ2-3
CASSHERGPQYF
TGTGCCAGCAGCCACGAGAGGGGGCCGCAGTATTTT
>TRBV27|few|TRBD2|TRBJ2-3
CASSLAGGPNTQYF
TGTGCCAGCAGTTTAGCGGGGGGGCCGAATACGCAGTATTTT
>TRBV6-5|.|TRBD1|TRBJ2-7
CASSYLGTGALNEQYF
TGCGCCAGCAGTTACTTAGGGACAGGGGCCCTCAATGAGCAGTACTTC
>TRBV7-2|.|.|TRBJ2-3
CASSLRRGTTQYF
TGTGCCAGCAGCCTCAGGCGGGGAACCACGCAGTATTTT
>TRBV4-3|.|TRBD2|TRBJ2-7
CASSQYLAGDFLYNEQYF
TGCGCCAGCAGCCAATACCTAGCGGGGGACTTCCTCTACAATGAGCAGTACTTC
>TRBV11-1|.|.|TRBJ1-4
CASSLSGPTATNEKLFF
TGTGCCAGCAGCCTCAGCGGGCCGACGGCAACTAATGAAAAACTGTTTTTT
>TRBV28|.|.|TRBJ2-7
CASSLLTHQDSVSYEQYF
TGTGCCAGCAGTTTATTGACGCACCAGGATTCTGTGTCCTACGAGCAGTACTTC
>TRBV20-1|few|.|TRBJ2-7
CSASSPRTYEQYF
TGCAGTGCTAGTAGCCCGAGGACGTACGAGCAGTACTTC
>TRBV20-1|.|.|TRBJ2-1
CSAISSYNEQFF
TGCAGTGCTATCTCTTCCTACAATGAGCAGTTCTTC
>TRBV3-1|.|.|TRBJ1-6
CASSPSRVSPLHF
TGTGCCAGCAGCCCTTCGCGGGTGTCACCCCTCCACTTT
>TRBV3-1|few|.|TRBJ1-5
CASSQGVGDNQPQHF
TGTGCCAGCAGCCAAGGAGTGGGGGACAATCAGCCCCAGCATTTT
>TRBV6-2/TRBV6-3|few|.|TRBJ1-2
CASSTQGRGYTF
TGTGCCAGCAGTACCCAGGGACGTGGCTACACCTTC
>TRBV28|.|.|TRBJ2-1
CASSVLGPGEQFF
TGTGCCAGCAGTGTACTAGGGCCCGGGGAGCAGTTCTTC
>TRBV6-6|.|.|TRBJ2-6
CASSARQASSGANVLTF
TGTGCCAGCAGTGCTCGACAGGCCTCCTCTGGGGCCAACGTCCTGACTTTC
>TRBV25-1|.|TRBD1|TRBJ1-6
CASSEGGQGTSPLHF
TGTGCTAGCAGTGAAGGGGGACAGGGGACTTCACCCCTCCACTTT
>TRBV6-6|.|.|TRBJ2-3
CASSQNPVLSTDTQYF
TGTGCCAGCAGTCAAAACCCGGTCCTGAGCACAGATACGCAGTATTTT
>TRBV29-1|.|TRBD1|TRBJ2-3
CSAPAGTGWEDTQYF
TGCAGCGCCCCGGCAGGGACAGGGTGGGAAGATACGCAGTATTTT
>TRBV28|.|TRBD2|TRBJ2-1
CASSHSGARDEQFF
TGTGCCAGCAGCCATAGCGGGGCAAGGGATGAGCAGTTCTTC
>TRBV28|few|TRBD1|TRBJ2-5
CASRGQDPQETQYF
TGTGCCAGCAGGGGACAGGACCCCCAAGAGACCCAGTACTTC
>TRBV20-1|.|.|TRBJ1-6
CSASDGSSYNSPLHF
TGCAGCGCTTCAGACGGGAGCTCCTATAATTCACCCCTCCACTTT
>TRBV27|.|.|TRBJ1-2
CASSSPEPGAAFNYGYTF
TGTGCCAGCAGTTCTCCCGAACCAGGGGCCGCTTTTAACTATGGCTACACCTTC
>TRBV7-9|.|.|TRBJ2-5
CASSLRGTEGTQYF
TGTGCCAGCAGCTTACGCGGTACGGAAGGGACCCAGTACTTC
>TRBV7-3|once|.|TRBJ1-1
CASSSQGRGYTEAFF
TGTGCCAGCAGCTCACAGGGCAGGGGATACACTGAAGCTTTCTTT
>TRBV20-1|.|.|TRBJ2-4
CSALLYEEQYF
TGCAGTGCTCTCCTCTATGAAGAACAGTACTTC
>TRBV12-3/TRBV12-4|few|TRBD2|TRBJ2-7
CASSRAGGRYEQYF
TGTGCCAGCAGTCGAGCGGGGGGAAGATACGAGCAGTACTTC
>TRBV12-3/TRBV12-4|few|TRBD2|TRBJ2-3
CASRSRGAAGVTDTQYF
TGTGCCAGCAGATCTAGGGGAGCAGCGGGGGTCACAGATACGCAGTATTTT
>TRBV4-3|few|.|TRBJ2-3
CASSQDGYTQYF
TGCGCCAGCAGCCAAGATGGTTATACGCAGTATTTT
>TRBV7-2|few|TRBD2|TRBJ2-3
CASSLRGRIAGNTDTQYF
TGTGCCAGCAGCTTAAGAGGAAGGATAGCGGGGAATACAGATACGCAGTATTTT
>TRBV7-2|.|.|TRBJ1-1
CASSLRQGPTEAFF
TGTGCCAGCAGCTTACGGCAGGGACCCACTGAAGCTTTCTTT
>TRBV7-9|.|TRBD1|TRBJ2-1
CASSPTGTVYNEQFF
TGTGCCAGCAGCCCTACCGGGACAGTATACAATGAGCAGTTCTTC
>TRBV11-1|.|TRBD1|TRBJ2-5
CASSSDRRLGETQYF
TGTGCCAGCAGCTCGGACAGGCGGCTAGGGGAGACCCAGTACTTC
>TRBV18|.|.|TRBJ2-7
CASSPPSNYEQYF
TGTGCCAGCTCACCACCGTCCAACTACGAGCAGTACTTC
>TRBV12-3/TRBV12-4|.|.|TRBJ2-7
CASSFSPLGGQASYEQYF
TGTGCCAGCAGTTTCTCACCCCTGGGGGGGCAGGCTTCCTACGAGCAGTACTTC
>TRBV7-2|few|.|TRBJ2-1
CASSLNKAYNEQFF
TGTGCCAGCAGCTTAAATAAAGCCTACAATGAGCAGTTCTTC